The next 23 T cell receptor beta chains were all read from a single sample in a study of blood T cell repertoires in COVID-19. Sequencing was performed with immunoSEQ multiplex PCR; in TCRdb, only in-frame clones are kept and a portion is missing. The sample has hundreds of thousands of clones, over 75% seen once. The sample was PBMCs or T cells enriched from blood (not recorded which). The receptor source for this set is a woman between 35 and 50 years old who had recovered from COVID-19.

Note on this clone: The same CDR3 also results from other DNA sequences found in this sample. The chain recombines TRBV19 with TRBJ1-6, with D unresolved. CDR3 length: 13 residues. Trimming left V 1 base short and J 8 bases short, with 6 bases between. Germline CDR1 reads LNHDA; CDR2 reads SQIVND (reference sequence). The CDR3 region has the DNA TGTGCCAGTAGTATAGCGAGTGATTCACCCCTCCACTTT. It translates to CASSIASDSPLHF.

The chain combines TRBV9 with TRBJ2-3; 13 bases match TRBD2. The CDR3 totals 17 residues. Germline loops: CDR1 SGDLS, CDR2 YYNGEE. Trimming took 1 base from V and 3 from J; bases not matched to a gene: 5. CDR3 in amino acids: CASSVPRTSGRTDTQYF. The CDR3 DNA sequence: TGTGCCAGCAGCGTACCCCGGACTAGCGGGAGAACAGATACGCAGTATTTT. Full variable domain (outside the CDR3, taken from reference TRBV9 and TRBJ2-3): DSGVTQTPKHLITATGQRVTLRCSPRSGDLSVYWYQQSLDQGLQFLIQYYNGEERAKGNILERFSAQQFPDLHSELNLSSLELGDSALYFCASSVPRTSGRTDTQYFGPGTRLTVL.

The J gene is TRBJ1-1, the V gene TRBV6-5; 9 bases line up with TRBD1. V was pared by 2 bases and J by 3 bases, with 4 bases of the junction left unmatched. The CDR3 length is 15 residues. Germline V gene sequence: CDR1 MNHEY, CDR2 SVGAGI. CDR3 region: CASSYNGQGYTEAFF. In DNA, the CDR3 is TGTGCCAGCAGTTACAACGGACAGGGGTACACTGAAGCTTTCTTT.

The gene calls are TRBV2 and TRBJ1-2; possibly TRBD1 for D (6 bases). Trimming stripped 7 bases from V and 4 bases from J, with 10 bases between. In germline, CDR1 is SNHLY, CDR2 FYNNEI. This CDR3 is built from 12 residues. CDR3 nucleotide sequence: TGTGCCAGCACTGGGGACATCTATGGCTACACCTTC. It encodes CASTGDIYGYTF.

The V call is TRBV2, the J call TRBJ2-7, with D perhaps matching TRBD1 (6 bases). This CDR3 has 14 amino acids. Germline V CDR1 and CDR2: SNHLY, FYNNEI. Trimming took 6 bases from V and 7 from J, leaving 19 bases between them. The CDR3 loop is CASSGTNRAREQYF. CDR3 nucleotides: TGTGCCAGCAGCGGGACGAACAGGGCGAGGGAGCAGTACTTC.

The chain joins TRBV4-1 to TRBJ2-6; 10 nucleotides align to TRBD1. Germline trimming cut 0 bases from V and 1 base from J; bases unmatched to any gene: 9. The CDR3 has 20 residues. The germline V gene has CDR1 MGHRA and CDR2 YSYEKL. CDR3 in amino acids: CASSQEGTGVRRSGANVLTF. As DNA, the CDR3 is TGCGCCAGCAGCCAAGAGGGGACAGGGGTAAGGAGATCTGGGGCCAACGTCCTGACTTTC.

The CDR3 bases are TGTGCCAGCAGCTTTGGGGGCTCTGGTCAGCCCCAGCATTTT. Translation: CASSFGGSGQPQHF. V is TRBV7-9 and J is TRBJ1-5; a weak D match, TRBD1 (6 bases). Per germline, CDR1 SEHNR and CDR2 FQNEAQ (reference sequence). The V gene lost 3 bases and the J gene lost 6 bases, with 12 bases spanning the gap. The CDR3 spans 14 residues.

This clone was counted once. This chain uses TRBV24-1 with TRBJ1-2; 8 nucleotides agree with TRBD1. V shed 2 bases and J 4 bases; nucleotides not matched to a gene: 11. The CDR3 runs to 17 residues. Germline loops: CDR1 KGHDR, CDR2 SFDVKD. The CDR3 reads CATSDSGQGGLVYGYTF. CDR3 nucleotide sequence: TGTGCCACCAGTGATTCCGGACAGGGAGGTCTTGTCTATGGCTACACCTTC.

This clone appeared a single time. The CDR3 DNA follows: TGTGCCAGCAGCGTAGGGCCAGATCAAGAGACCCAGTACTTC. Its protein product is CASSVGPDQETQYF. The genes are TRBV9 and TRBJ2-5, with D hard to call. Per germline, CDR1 SGDLS and CDR2 YYNGEE. The ends were cut back, 0 bases at V and 2 bases at J, with 8 bases in the middle. The CDR3 totals 14 residues.

The CDR3, as DNA: TGCAGCGCCTCGACGACAGGGGGCGGAGAGACCCAGTACTTC. Protein: CSASTTGGGETQYF. This chain joins TRBV29-1 and TRBJ2-5; 10 positions match TRBD1. Germline V gene sequence: CDR1 SQVTM, CDR2 ANQGSEA. Germline trimming cut 7 bases from V and 4 bases from J; bases unmatched to any gene: 9. The CDR3 sequence is 14 residues long.

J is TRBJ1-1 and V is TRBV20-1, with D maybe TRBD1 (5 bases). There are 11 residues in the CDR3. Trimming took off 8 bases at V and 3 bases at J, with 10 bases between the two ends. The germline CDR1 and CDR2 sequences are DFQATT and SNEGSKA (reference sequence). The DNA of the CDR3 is TGCAGTCGCACGGGGGACACTGAAGCTTTCTTT. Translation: CSRTGDTEAFF.

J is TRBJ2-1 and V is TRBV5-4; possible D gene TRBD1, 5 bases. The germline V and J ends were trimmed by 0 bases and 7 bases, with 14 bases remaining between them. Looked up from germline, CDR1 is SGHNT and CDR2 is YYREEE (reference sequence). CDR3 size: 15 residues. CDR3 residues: CASSLGPDPGNEQFF. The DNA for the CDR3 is TGTGCCAGCAGCTTGGGGCCCGACCCAGGGAATGAGCAGTTCTTC.

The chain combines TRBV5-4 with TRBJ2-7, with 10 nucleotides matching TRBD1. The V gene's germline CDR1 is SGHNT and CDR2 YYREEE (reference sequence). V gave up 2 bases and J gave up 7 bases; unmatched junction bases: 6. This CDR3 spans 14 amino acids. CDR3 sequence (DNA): TGTGCCAGCAGCTTTGGGACAGGGGTGGTTGAGCAGTACTTC. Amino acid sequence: CASSFGTGVVEQYF. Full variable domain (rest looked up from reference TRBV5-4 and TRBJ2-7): ETGVTQSPTHLIKTRGQQVTLRCSSQSGHNTVSWYQQALGQGPQFIFQYYREEENGRGNFPPRFSGLQFPNYSSELNVNALELDDSALYLCASSFGTGVVEQYFGPGTRLTVT.

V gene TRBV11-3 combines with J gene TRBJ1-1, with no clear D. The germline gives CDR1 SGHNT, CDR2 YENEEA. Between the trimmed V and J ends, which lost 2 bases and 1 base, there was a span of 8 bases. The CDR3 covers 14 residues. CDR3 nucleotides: TGTGCCAGCAGCTTAAACCGAGAGAACACTGAAGCTTTCTTT. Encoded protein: CASSLNRENTEAFF.

CDR3 region: CASSISGRLNTEAFF. CDR3 bases: TGTGCCAGTAGTATATCAGGGCGGTTGAACACTGAAGCTTTCTTT. The chain uses TRBV19 and TRBJ1-1; perhaps TRBD1 as D (5 bases). V lost 2 bases to trimming and J lost 0 bases, with 10 bases between them. Germline lookup yields CDR1 LNHDA and CDR2 SQIVND (reference sequence). The CDR3 extends over 15 amino acids.

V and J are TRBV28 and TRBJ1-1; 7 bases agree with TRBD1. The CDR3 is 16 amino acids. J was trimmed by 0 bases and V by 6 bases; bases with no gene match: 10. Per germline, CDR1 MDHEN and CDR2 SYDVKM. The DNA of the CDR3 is TGTGCCAGCAGGCGACAGTCGGGACAGCTGAACACTGAAGCTTTCTTT. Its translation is CASRRQSGQLNTEAFF.

The CDR3 region has the DNA TGTGCCAGCAGCTTACGAGCGGGGGGGCCAGATACGCAGTATTTT. This gives the protein CASSLRAGGPDTQYF. The chain has TRBV11-3 and TRBJ2-3; 10 positions agree with TRBD2. Germline lookup yields CDR1 SGHNT and CDR2 YENEEA. This CDR3 region has 15 residues. Unmatched junction bases numbered 3, after V lost 2 bases and J lost 4 bases.

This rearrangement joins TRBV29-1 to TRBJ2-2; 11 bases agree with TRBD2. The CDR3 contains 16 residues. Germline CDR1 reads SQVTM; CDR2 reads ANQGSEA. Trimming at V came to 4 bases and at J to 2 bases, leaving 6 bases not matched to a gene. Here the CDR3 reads CSVGGSGRANTGELFF. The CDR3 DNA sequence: TGCAGCGTTGGTGGTAGCGGGAGGGCAAACACCGGGGAGCTGTTTTTT.

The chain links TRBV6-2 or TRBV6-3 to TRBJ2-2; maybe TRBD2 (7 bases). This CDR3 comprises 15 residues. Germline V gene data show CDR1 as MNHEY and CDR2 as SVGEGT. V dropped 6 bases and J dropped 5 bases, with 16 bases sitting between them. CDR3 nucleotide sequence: TGTGCCAGCAGCCGCGGGGGCCCCCTAACCGGGGAGCTGTTTTTT. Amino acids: CASSRGGPLTGELFF.

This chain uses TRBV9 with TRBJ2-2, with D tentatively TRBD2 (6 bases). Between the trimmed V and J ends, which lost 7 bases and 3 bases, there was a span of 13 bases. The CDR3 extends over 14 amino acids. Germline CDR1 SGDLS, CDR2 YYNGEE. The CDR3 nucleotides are TGTGCCAGCCGCGGAATAGCGGACACCGGGGAGCTGTTTTTT. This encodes CASRGIADTGELFF.

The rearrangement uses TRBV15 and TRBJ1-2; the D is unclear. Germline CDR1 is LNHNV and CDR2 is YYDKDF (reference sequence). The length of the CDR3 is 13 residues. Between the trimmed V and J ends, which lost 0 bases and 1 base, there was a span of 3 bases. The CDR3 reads CATSRDSNYGYTF. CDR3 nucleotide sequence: TGTGCCACCAGCAGAGACAGTAACTATGGCTACACCTTC.

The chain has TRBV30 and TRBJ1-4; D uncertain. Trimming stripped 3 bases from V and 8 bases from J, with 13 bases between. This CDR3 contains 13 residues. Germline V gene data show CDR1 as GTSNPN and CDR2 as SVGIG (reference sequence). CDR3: CAWSLTGAEKLFF. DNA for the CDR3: TGTGCCTGGAGCCTGACGGGAGCGGAAAAACTGTTTTTT. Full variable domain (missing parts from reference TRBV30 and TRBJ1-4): SQTIHQWPATLVQPVGSPLSLECTVEGTSNPNLYWYRQAAGRGLQLLFYSVGIGQISSEVPQNLSASRPQDRQFILSSKKLLLSDSGFYLCAWSLTGAEKLFFGSGTQLSVL.

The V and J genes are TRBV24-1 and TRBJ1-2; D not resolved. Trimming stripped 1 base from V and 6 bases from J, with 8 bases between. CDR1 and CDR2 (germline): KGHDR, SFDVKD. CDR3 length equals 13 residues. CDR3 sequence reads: CATSDFQTDGYTF. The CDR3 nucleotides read TGTGCCACCAGTGATTTTCAAACAGATGGCTACACCTTC.